The clone carrying this T cell receptor beta chain was found once. Sequencing used immunoSEQ multiplex PCR; TCRdb keeps in-frame clones, though not all of them. The sample yields 100,000 or so clones, around 90% seen once. This record belongs to a study of T cell changes during pregnancy in multiple sclerosis. V was clipped by 4 bases and J by 6 bases; unmatched bases: 17. CDR3 length: 18 amino acids. The V gene's germline CDR1 is SGHTA and CDR2 FQGNSA. This clonotype was sampled from a female donor with multiple sclerosis, enrolled in a pregnancy study. The sample consisted of peripheral blood, taken in the second trimester of pregnancy. The chain carries TRBV7-2 and TRBJ2-1; 8 bases fit TRBD2. The CDR3 DNA follows: TGTGCCAGCAGCTGGCGTCTAAGCGGGAGCCGTACGGGCAATGAGCAGTTCTTC. This translates into CASSWRLSGSRTGNEQFF.